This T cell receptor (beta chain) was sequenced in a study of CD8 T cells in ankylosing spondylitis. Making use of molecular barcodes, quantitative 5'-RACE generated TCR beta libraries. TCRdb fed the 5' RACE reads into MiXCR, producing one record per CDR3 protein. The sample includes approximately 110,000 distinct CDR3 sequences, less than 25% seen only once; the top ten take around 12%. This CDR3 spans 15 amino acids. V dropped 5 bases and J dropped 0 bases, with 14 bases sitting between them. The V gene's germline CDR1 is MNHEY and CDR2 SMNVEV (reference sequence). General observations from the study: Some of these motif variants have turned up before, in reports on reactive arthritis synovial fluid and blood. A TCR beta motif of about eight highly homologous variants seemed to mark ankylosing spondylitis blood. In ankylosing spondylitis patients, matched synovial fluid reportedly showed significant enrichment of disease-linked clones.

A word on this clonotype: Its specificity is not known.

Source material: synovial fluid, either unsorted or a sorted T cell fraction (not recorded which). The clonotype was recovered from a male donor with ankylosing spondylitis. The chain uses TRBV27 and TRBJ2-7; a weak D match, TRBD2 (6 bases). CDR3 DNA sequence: TGTGCCAGCAGTGAAAGCGGGCCTAGCTCCTACGAGCAGTACTTC. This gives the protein CASSESGPSSYEQYF.